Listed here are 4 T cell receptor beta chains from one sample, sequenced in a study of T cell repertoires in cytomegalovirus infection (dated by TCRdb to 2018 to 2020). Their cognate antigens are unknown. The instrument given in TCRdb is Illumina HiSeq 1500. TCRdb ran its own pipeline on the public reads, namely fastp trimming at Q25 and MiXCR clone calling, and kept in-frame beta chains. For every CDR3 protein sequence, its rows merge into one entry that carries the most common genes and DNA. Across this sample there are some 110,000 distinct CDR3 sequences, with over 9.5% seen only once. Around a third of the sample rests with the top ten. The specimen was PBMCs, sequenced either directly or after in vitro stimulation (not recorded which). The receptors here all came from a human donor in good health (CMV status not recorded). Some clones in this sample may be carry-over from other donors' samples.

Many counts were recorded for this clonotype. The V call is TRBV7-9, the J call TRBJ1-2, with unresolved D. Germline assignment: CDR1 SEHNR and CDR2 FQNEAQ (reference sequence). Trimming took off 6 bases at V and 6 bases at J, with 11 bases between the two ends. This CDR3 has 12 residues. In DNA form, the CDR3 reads TGTGCCAGCAGTCAAGACTCCCATGGCTACACCTTC. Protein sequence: CASSQDSHGYTF.

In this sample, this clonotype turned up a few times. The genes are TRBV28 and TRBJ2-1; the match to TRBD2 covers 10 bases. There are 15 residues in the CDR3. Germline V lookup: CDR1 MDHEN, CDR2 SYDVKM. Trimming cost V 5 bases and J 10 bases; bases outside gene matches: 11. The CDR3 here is CASSKRGLALQEQFF. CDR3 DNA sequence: TGTGCCAGCAGTAAAAGGGGACTAGCGTTACAAGAGCAGTTCTTC. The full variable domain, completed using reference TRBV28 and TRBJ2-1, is DVKVTQSSRYLVKRTGEKVFLECVQDMDHENMFWYRQDPGLGLRLIYFSYDVKMKEKGDIPEGYSVSREKKERFSLILESASTNQTSMYLCASSKRGLALQEQFFGPGTRLTVL.

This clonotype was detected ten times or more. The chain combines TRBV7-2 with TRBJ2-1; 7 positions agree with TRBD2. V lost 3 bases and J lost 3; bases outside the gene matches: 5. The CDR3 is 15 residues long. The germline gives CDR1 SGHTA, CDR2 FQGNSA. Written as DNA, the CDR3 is TGTGCCAGCAGCTTTAGCGGGTTCGGCTACAATGAGCAGTTCTTC. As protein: CASSFSGFGYNEQFF.

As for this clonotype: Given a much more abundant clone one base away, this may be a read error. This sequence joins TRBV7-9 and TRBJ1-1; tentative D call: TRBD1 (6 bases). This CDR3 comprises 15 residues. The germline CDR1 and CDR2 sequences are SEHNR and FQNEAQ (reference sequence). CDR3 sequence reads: CASSYQQGLNTEALF. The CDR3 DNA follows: TGTGCCAGCAGCTACCAACAGGGACTGAACACTGAAGCTTTATTT.